This T cell receptor (beta chain) comes out of a study of blood T cell repertoires in COVID-19. Profiled with immunoSEQ multiplex PCR; TCRdb holds only in-frame clones, not every one. Of around 75,000 clones detected, 85% to 90% appear once; the ten largest clones hold about 5%. Trimming removed 5 bases from V and 8 bases from J; junction bases left unmatched: 17. CDR1 and CDR2 (germline): SGHTA, FQGNSA. The CDR3 runs 16 residues. J is TRBJ1-2 and V is TRBV7-2, with TRBD1 identical over 7 bases. The sample consisted of peripheral blood. The sequence derives from a man aged 45 to 65 with acute or convalescent COVID-19. The DNA for the CDR3 is TGTGCCAGCAGCCAATACCCGGACAGGAATTACGGAGGCTACACCTTC. Translation gives CASSQYPDRNYGGYTF. The complete variable domain, with remaining parts taken from reference TRBV7-2 and TRBJ1-2, reads GAGVSQSPSNKVTEKGKDVELRCDPISGHTALYWYRQSLGQGLEFLIYFQGNSAPDKSGLPSDRFSAERTGGSVSTLTIQRTQQEDSAVYLCASSQYPDRNYGGYTFGSGTRLTVV.